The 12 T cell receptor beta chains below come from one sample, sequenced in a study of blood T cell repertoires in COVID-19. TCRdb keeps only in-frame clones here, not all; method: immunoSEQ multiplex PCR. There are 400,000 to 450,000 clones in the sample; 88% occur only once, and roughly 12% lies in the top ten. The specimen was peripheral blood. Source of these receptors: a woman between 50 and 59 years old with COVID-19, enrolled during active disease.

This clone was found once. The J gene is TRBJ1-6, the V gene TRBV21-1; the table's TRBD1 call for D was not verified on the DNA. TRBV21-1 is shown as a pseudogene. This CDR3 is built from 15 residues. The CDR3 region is CASSKGGTGNSPLHF. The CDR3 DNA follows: TGTGCCAGCAGCAAAGGGGGGACAGGGAATTCACCCCTCCACTTT.

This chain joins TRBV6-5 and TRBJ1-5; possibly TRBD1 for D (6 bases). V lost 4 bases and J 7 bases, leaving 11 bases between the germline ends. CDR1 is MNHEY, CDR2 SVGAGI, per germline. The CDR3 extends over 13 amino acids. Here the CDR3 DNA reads TGTGCCAGCAGTTCCAGGGGACGGCAGCCCCAGCATTTT. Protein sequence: CASSSRGRQPQHF.

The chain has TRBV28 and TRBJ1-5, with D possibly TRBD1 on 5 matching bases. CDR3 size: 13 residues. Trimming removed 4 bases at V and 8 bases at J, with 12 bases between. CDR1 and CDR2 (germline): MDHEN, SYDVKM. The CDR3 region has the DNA TGTGCCAGCAGTTCGACAGCCCTGAAGCCCCAGCATTTT. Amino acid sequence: CASSSTALKPQHF.

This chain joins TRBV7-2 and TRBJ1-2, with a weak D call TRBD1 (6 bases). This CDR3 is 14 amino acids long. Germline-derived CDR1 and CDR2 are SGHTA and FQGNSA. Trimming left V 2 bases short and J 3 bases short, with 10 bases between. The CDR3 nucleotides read TGTGCCAGCAGCTTATCGAGACAGGACTATGGCTACACCTTC. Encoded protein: CASSLSRQDYGYTF.

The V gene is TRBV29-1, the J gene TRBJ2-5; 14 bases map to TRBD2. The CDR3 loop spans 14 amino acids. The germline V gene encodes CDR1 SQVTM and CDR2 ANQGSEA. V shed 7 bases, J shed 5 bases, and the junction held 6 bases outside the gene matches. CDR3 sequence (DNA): TGCAGCGCGACTAGCGGGGGGGCAGTCGAGACCCAGTACTTC. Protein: CSATSGGAVETQYF.

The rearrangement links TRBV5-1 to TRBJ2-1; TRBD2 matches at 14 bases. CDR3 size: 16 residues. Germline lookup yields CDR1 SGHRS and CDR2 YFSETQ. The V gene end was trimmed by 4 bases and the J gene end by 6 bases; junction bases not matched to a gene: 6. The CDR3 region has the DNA TGCGCCAGCAGCACCACCGGGACTAGCGGGGGCAATGAGCAGTTCTTC. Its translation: CASSTTGTSGGNEQFF.

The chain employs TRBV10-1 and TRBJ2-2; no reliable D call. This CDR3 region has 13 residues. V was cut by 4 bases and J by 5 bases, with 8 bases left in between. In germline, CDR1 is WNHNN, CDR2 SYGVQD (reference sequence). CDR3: CASSVSPTGELFF. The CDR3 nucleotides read TGCGCCAGCAGTGTTAGTCCGACCGGGGAGCTGTTTTTT.

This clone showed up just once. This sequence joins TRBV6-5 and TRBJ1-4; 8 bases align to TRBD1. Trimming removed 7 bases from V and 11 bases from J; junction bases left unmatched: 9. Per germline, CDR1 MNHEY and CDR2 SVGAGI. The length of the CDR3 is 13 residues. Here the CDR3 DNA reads TGTGCCAGCATACAGGGGGTTTTGGGGAAACTGTTTTTT. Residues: CASIQGVLGKLFF.

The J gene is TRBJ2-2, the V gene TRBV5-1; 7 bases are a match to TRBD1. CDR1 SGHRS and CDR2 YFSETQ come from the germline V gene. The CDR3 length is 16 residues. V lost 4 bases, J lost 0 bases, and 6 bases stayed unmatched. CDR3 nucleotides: TGCGCCAGCAGCCCGCCGGGACAGACGAACACCGGGGAGCTGTTTTTT. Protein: CASSPPGQTNTGELFF. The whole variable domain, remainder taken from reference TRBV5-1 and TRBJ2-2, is KAGVTQTPRYLIKTRGQQVTLSCSPISGHRSVSWYQQTPGQGLQFLFEYFSETQRNKGNFPGRFSGRQFSNSRSEMNVSTLELGDSALYLCASSPPGQTNTGELFFGEGSRLTVL.

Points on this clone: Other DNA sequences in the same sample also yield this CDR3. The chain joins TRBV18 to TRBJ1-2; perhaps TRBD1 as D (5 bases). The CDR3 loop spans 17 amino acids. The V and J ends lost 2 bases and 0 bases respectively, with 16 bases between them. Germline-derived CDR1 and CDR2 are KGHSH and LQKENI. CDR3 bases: TGTGCCAGCTCACCAACAACCGGGGGGGGATCTAACTATGGCTACACCTTC. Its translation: CASSPTTGGGSNYGYTF.

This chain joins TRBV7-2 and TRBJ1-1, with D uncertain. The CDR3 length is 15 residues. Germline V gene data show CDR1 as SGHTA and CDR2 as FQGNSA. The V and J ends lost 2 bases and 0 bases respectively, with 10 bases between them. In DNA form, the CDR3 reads TGTGCCAGCAGCTTAAACCTCCAGATGAACACTGAAGCTTTCTTT. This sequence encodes CASSLNLQMNTEAFF.

The CDR3 sequence: CATSRDRLAGRSTQYF. The DNA for the CDR3 is TGTGCCACCAGCAGAGATCGACTAGCTGGTCGGAGTACGCAGTATTTT. This sequence joins TRBV15 and TRBJ2-3; the match to TRBD2 covers 7 bases. V lost 0 bases, J lost 8 bases, and 11 bases stayed unmatched. CDR1 is LNHNV, CDR2 YYDKDF, per germline (reference sequence). This CDR3 comprises 16 residues.